This TCR beta chain derives from a study of shared clonotypes between healthy human individuals. Here immunoSEQ multiplex PCR was the method, and the copy in TCRdb shows in-frame clones only, minus some. The data contain 2 million or so clones, 85% to 95% of them seen just once; the ten biggest clones take up 0.13%. As concerns this clone: What it binds is unknown.

Points from the study as a whole: Sharing of clonotypes among donors was expected to vary with sequencing depth.

The material sequenced was naive CD4+ T cells sorted from blood. The subset denotes: CD45RA+ positively selected. This sequence originates from a man younger than 35 in good health.

The CDR3 reads CASSLVLDRGPSGEQYF. The CDR3 nucleotides read TGTGCCAGCAGCTTAGTGTTGGACAGGGGGCCCTCGGGCGAGCAGTACTTC. The chain joins TRBV7-6 to TRBJ2-7; TRBD1 matches at 11 bases. The CDR3 is made up of 17 amino acids. V dropped 1 base and J dropped 6; count of bases not matched to a gene: 11. Germline V gene data show CDR1 as SGHVS and CDR2 as FNYEAQ.